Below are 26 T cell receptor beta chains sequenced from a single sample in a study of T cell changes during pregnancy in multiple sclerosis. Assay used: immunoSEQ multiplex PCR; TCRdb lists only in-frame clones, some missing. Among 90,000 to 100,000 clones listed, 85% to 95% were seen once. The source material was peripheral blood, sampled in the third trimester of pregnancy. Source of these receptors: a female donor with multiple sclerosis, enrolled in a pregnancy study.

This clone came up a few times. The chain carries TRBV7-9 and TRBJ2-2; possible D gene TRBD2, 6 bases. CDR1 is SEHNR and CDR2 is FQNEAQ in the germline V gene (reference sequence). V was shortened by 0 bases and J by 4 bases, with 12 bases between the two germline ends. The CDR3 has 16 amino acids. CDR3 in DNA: TGTGCCAGCAGCTTAGCAATGACGGGACTCACCGGGGAGCTGTTTTTT. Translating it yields CASSLAMTGLTGELFF.

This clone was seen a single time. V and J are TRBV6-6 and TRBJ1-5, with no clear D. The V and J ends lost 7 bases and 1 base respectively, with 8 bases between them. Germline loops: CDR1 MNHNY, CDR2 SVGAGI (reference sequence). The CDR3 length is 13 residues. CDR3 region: CASTTRSNQPQHF. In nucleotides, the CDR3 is TGTGCCAGCACCACGCGGAGCAATCAGCCCCAGCATTTT.

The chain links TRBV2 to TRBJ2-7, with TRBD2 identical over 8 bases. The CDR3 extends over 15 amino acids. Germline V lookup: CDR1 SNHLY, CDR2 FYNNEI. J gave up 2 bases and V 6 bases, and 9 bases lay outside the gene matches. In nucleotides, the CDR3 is TGTGCCAGCAGCTCGTCGGGACTAGGGGCCTACGAGCAGTACTTC. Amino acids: CASSSSGLGAYEQYF.

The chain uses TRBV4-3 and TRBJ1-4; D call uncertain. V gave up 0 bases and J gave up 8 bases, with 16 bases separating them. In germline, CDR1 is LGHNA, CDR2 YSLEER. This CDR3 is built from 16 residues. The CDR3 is CASSQDALTRGEKLFF. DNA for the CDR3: TGCGCCAGCAGCCAAGACGCCTTGACGCGCGGGGAAAAACTGTTTTTT.

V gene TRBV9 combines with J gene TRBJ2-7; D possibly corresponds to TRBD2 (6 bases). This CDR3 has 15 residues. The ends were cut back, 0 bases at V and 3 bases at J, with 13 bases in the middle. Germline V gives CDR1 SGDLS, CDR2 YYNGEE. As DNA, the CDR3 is TGTGCCAGCAGCGTAGCAGCGGGTGGGGACTACGAGCAGTACTTC. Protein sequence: CASSVAAGGDYEQYF. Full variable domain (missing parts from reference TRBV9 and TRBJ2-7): DSGVTQTPKHLITATGQRVTLRCSPRSGDLSVYWYQQSLDQGLQFLIQYYNGEERAKGNILERFSAQQFPDLHSELNLSSLELGDSALYFCASSVAAGGDYEQYFGPGTRLTVT.

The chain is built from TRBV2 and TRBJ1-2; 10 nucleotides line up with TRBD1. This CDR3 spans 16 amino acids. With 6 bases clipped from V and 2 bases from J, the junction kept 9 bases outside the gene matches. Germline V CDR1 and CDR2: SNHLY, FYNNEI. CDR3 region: CASRFAGGQGNYGYTF. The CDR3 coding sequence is TGTGCCAGCAGATTCGCGGGGGGACAGGGGAACTATGGCTACACCTTC.

Written as DNA, the CDR3 is TGTGCCAGCAGCTCCGCCCTCACTGGGAGGACCCCTATCACAGATACGCAGTATTTT. This encodes CASSSALTGRTPITDTQYF. The chain combines TRBV7-6 with TRBJ2-3; weak D call: TRBD2 (6 bases). Germline loops: CDR1 SGHVS, CDR2 FNYEAQ. V was shortened by 4 bases and J by 2 bases, with 25 bases between the two germline ends. CDR3 size: 19 residues.

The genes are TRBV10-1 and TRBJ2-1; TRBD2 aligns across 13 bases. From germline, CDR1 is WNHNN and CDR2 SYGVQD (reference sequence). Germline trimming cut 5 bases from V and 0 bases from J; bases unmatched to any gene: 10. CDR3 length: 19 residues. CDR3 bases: TGCGCCAGCAGTCAAGGGGGACTAGCGGGACCGAGCTCCTACAATGAGCAGTTCTTC. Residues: CASSQGGLAGPSSYNEQFF.

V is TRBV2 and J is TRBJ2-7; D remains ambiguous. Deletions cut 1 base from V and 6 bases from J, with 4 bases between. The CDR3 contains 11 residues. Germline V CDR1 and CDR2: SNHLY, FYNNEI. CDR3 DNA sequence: TGTGCCAGCAGTGAAGGAGGCGAGCAGTACTTC. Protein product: CASSEGGEQYF.

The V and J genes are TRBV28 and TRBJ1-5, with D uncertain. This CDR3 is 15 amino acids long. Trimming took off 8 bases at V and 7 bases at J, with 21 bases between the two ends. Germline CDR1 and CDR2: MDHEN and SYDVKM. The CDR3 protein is CASGPPRDLNQPQHF. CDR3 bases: TGTGCCAGCGGCCCACCACGGGATCTAAACCAGCCCCAGCATTTT.

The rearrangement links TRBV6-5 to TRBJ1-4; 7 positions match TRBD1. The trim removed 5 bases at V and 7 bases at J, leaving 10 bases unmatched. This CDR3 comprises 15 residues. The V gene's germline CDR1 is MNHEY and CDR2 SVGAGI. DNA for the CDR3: TGTGCCAGCAGTAGGGACAGTCTTGCGGGTGAAAAACTGTTTTTT. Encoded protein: CASSRDSLAGEKLFF.

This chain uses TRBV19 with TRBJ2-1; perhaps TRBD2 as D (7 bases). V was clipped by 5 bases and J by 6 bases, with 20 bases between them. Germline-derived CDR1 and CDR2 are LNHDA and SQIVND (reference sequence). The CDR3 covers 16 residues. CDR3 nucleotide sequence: TGTGCCAGTAGTGACGGGGGGCTTTCTAGGTTCAATGAGCAGTTCTTC. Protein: CASSDGGLSRFNEQFF. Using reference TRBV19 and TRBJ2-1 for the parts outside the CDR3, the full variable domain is DGGITQSPKYLFRKEGQNVTLSCEQNLNHDAMYWYRQDPGQGLRLIYYSQIVNDFQKGDIAEGYSVSREKKESFPLTVTSAQKNPTAFYLCASSDGGLSRFNEQFFGPGTRLTVL.

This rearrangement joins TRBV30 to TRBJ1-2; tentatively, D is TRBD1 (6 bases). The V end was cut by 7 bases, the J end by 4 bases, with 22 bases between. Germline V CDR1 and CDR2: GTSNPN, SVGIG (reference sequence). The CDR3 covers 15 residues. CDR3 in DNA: TGTGCCTTATCCCCCAGACAGGCCCCACGCTATGGCTACACCTTC. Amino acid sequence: CALSPRQAPRYGYTF.

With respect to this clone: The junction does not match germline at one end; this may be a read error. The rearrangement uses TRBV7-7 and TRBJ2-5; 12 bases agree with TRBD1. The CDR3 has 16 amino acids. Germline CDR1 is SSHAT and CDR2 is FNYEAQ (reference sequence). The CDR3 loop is CASSLEGTGGWETQYF. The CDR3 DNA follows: TGTGCTAGCAGCTTAGAAGGGACAGGGGGCTGGGAGACCCAGTACTTC.

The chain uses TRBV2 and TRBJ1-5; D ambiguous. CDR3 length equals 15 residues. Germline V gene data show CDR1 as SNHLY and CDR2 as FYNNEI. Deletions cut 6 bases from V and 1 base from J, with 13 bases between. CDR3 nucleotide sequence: TGTGCCAGCAGGGCCGGGAGCGGGAGCAATCAGCCCCAGCATTTT. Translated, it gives CASRAGSGSNQPQHF.

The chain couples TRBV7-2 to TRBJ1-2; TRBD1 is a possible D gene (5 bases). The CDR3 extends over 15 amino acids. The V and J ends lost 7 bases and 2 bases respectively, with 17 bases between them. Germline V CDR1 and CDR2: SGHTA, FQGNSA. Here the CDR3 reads CASILSAGRNYGYTF. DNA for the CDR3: TGTGCCAGCATCCTATCAGCGGGGCGCAACTATGGCTACACCTTC.

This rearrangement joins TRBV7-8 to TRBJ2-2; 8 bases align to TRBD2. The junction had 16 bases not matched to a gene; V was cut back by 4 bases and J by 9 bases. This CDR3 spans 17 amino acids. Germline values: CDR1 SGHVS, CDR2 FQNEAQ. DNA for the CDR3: TGTGCCAGCAGCTCCTCCGGGACTAGTTTTCCCCCTAGGGAGCTGTTTTTT. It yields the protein CASSSSGTSFPPRELFF.

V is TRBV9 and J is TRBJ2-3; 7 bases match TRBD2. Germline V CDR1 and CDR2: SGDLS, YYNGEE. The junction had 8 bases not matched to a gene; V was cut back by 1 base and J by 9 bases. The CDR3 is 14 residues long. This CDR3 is CASSVMGEGHTQYF. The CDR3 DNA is TGTGCCAGCAGCGTAATGGGGGAGGGCCACACGCAGTATTTT. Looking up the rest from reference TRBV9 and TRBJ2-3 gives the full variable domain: DSGVTQTPKHLITATGQRVTLRCSPRSGDLSVYWYQQSLDQGLQFLIQYYNGEERAKGNILERFSAQQFPDLHSELNLSSLELGDSALYFCASSVMGEGHTQYFGPGTRLTVL.

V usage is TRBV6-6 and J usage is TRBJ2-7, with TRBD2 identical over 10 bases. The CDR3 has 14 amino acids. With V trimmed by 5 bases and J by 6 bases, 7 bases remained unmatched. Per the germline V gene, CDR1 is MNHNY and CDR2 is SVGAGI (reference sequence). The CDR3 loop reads CASSTGTSVPEQYF. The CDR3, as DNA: TGTGCCAGCAGTACCGGGACTAGCGTCCCCGAGCAGTACTTC.

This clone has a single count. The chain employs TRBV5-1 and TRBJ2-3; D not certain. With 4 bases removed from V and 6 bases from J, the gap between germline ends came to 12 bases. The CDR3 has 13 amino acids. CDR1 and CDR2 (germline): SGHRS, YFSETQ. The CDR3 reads CASSRYSADTQYF. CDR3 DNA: TGCGCCAGCAGCCGGTACTCAGCGGATACGCAGTATTTT.

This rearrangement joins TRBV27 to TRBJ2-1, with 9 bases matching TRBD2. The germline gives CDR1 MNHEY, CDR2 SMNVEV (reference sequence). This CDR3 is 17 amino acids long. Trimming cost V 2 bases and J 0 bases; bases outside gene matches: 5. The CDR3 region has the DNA TGTGCCAGCAGTTTAGGGACTAGCAAGAGCTCCTACAATGAGCAGTTCTTC. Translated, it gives CASSLGTSKSSYNEQFF.

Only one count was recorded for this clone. The CDR3 sequence is CASSLGQASNTGELFF. CDR3 in DNA: TGCGCCAGCAGCTTGGGACAGGCCTCGAACACCGGGGAGCTGTTTTTT. The V call is TRBV5-1, the J call TRBJ2-2; TRBD1 is a possible D gene (6 bases). CDR1 is SGHRS and CDR2 is YFSETQ in the germline V gene. V lost 0 bases to trimming and J lost 0 bases, with 9 bases between them. The CDR3 extends over 16 amino acids.

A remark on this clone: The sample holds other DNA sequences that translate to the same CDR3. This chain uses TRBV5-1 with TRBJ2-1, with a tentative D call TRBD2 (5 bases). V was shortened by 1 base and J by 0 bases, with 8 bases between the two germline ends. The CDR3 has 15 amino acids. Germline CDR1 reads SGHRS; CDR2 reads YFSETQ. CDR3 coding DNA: TGCGCCAGCAGCTTGAGCGGAAGCTCCTACAATGAGCAGTTCTTC. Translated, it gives CASSLSGSSYNEQFF.

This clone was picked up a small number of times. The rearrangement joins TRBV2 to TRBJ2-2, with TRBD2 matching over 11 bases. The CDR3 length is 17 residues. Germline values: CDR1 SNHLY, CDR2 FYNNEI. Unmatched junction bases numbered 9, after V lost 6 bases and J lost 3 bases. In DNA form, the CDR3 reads TGTGCCAGCAGCGGTTCGCCTAGCGGGAGGTACACCGGGGAGCTGTTTTTT. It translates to CASSGSPSGRYTGELFF.

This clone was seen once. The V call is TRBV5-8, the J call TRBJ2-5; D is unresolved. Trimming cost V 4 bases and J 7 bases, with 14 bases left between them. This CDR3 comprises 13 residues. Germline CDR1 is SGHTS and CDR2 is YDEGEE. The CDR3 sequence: CASSPGGSGTQYF. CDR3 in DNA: TGTGCCAGCAGCCCGGGTGGCAGTGGGACCCAGTACTTC.

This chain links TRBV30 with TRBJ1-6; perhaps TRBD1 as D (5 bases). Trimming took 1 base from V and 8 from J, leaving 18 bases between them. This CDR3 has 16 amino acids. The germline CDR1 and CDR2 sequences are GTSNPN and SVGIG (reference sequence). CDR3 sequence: CAWSGSRGSHDSPLHF. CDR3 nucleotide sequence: TGTGCCTGGAGTGGGAGTAGGGGCAGCCACGATTCACCCCTCCACTTT.